The 15 T cell receptor beta chains below all came from one sample that was sequenced in a study of CD8 T cells in ankylosing spondylitis. General observations from the study: About 8 highly homologous variants made up a TCR beta motif that seemed to typify ankylosing spondylitis blood.

These TCRs' antigens remain unknown. One entry per CDR3 protein, called by TCRdb with MiXCR from the 5' RACE reads. The table has some 200,000 distinct CDR3 sequences, 5.5% to 7.5% seen once. The material sequenced was blood, either unsorted or a sorted T cell fraction (not recorded which). All receptors come from a male donor with ankylosing spondylitis.

This clonotype has at least ten counts. CDR3 region: CATSVSSGTSTDTQYF. CDR3 bases: TGTGCCACCAGTGTGTCTAGCGGGACTAGCACAGATACGCAGTATTTT. V is TRBV24-1 and J is TRBJ2-3; 9 nucleotides align to TRBD2. Per germline, CDR1 KGHDR and CDR2 SFDVKD. This CDR3 spans 16 amino acids. The V and J ends lost 5 bases and 0 bases, in that order; junction bases with no gene match: 5.

This clonotype was found many times. The genes are TRBV7-8 and TRBJ1-6, with D unclear. The CDR3 loop spans 15 amino acids. V lost 4 bases and J lost 5, with 12 bases in between. Germline V CDR1 and CDR2: SGHVS, FQNEAQ. The DNA of the CDR3 is TGTGCCAGCAGCTCCGGCCCGTACAATAATTCACCCCTCCACTTT. Its translation: CASSSGPYNNSPLHF.

In this sample, this clonotype turned up many times. CDR3 in DNA: TGCGCCAGCAGCTACAGATTCGGGGCGTTCAAAGGAGAGACCCAGTACTTC. This codes for CASSYRFGAFKGETQYF. The chain joins TRBV5-1 to TRBJ2-5, with D perhaps given as TRBD1 or TRBD2 (5 bases each). The CDR3 consists of 17 residues. The germline V gene encodes CDR1 SGHRS and CDR2 YFSETQ. Trimming removed 3 bases at V and 4 bases at J, with 22 bases between.

There are many counts of this clonotype. V usage is TRBV7-9 and J usage is TRBJ1-1, with D uncertain. The CDR3 consists of 9 residues. Between the trimmed V and J ends, which lost 5 bases and 7 bases, there was a span of 2 bases. From germline, CDR1 is SEHNR and CDR2 FQNEAQ (reference sequence). CDR3 amino acids: CASSLEAFF. The CDR3 bases are TGTGCCAGCAGCCTTGAAGCTTTCTTT.

V and J are TRBV11-2 and TRBJ2-7; D gene uncertain. The CDR3 has 12 residues. Germline V gene sequence: CDR1 SGHAT, CDR2 FQNNGV. The ends were cut back, 4 bases at V and 9 bases at J, with 13 bases in the middle. CDR3 bases: TGTGCCAGCAGCTCCCGCGTGGGTTGGCAGTACTTC. This codes for CASSSRVGWQYF. Filled out from reference TRBV11-2 and TRBJ2-7, the complete variable domain reads EAGVAQSPRYKIIEKRQSVAFWCNPISGHATLYWYQQILGQGPKLLIQFQNNGVVDDSQLPKDRFSAERLKGVDSTLKIQPAKLEDSAVYLCASSSRVGWQYFGPGTRLTVT.

This clonotype was seen a few times. The genes are TRBV7-9 and TRBJ2-3; D not certain. Trimming removed 2 bases at V and 2 bases at J, with 17 bases between. CDR1 is SEHNR and CDR2 is FQNEAQ in the germline V gene (reference sequence). This CDR3 comprises 17 residues. The CDR3 spells CASSLRAPVTHTDTQYF. CDR3 bases: TGTGCCAGCAGCTTAAGGGCCCCTGTGACCCACACAGATACGCAGTATTTT.

Ten or more counts support this clonotype. V and J are TRBV4-3 and TRBJ2-7, with 9 bases identical to TRBD1. The junction had 8 bases not matched to a gene; V was cut back by 4 bases and J by 1 base. The CDR3 runs to 16 residues. Germline loops: CDR1 LGHNA, CDR2 YSLEER. CDR3 DNA: TGCGCCAGCAGCCCGTCGATGGGACAGGGTTCCTACGAGCAGTACTTC. This translates into CASSPSMGQGSYEQYF.

Many counts were recorded for this clonotype. V is TRBV24-1 and J is TRBJ2-7; the match to TRBD1 covers 7 bases. The V gene's germline CDR1 is KGHDR and CDR2 SFDVKD. This CDR3 comprises 15 residues. With 2 bases clipped from V and 0 bases from J, the junction kept 3 bases outside the gene matches. CDR3 amino acids: CATSDSNRGSYEQYF. The CDR3, as DNA: TGTGCCACCAGTGATTCGAACAGGGGCTCCTACGAGCAGTACTTC.

This clonotype has a count of ten or more. The CDR3 sequence is CASSLGGPRGFHTDTQYF. The CDR3 DNA sequence: TGTGCCAGCAGCTTAGGTGGCCCACGAGGATTCCACACAGATACGCAGTATTTT. The chain combines TRBV11-2 with TRBJ2-3; no reliable D call. The germline CDR1 and CDR2 sequences are SGHAT and FQNNGV. V dropped 1 base and J dropped 2 bases, with 19 bases sitting between them. The CDR3 sequence is 18 residues long. Together with reference TRBV11-2 and TRBJ2-3, the CDR3 gives the full variable domain: EAGVAQSPRYKIIEKRQSVAFWCNPISGHATLYWYQQILGQGPKLLIQFQNNGVVDDSQLPKDRFSAERLKGVDSTLKIQPAKLEDSAVYLCASSLGGPRGFHTDTQYFGPGTRLTVL.

A few counts support this clonotype. This chain links TRBV9 with TRBJ2-7; D might be TRBD1 (6 bases). CDR1 SGDLS and CDR2 YYNGEE come from the germline V gene. Trimming stripped 3 bases from V and 5 bases from J, with 18 bases between. The CDR3 length is 15 residues. The CDR3 sequence: CASSENPTGYDEQYF. The CDR3 DNA is TGTGCCAGCAGCGAGAACCCCACAGGGTATGACGAGCAGTACTTC.

This clonotype was counted at least ten times. The V gene is TRBV7-6, the J gene TRBJ1-6; maybe TRBD1 (6 bases). The CDR3 runs 16 residues. V lost 1 base, J lost 10 bases, and 17 bases lay in between. CDR1 is SGHVS and CDR2 is FNYEAQ in the germline V gene. CDR3 protein: CASSLGVAGVGSPLHF. In DNA form, the CDR3 reads TGTGCCAGCAGCTTAGGAGTGGCAGGGGTGGGGTCACCCCTCCACTTT.

This clonotype was found many times. The rearrangement uses TRBV7-2 and TRBJ2-7, with TRBD1 matching 10 bases. There are 14 residues in the CDR3. Germline values: CDR1 SGHTA, CDR2 FQGNSA. Trimming cost V 5 bases and J 3 bases; bases outside gene matches: 4. This CDR3 reads CASSRDRGHYEQYF. Written as DNA, the CDR3 is TGTGCCAGCAGCCGGGACAGGGGACACTACGAGCAGTACTTC.

This clonotype was found a few times. The rearrangement uses TRBV4-3 and TRBJ1-4; 7 nucleotides align to TRBD1. Germline assignment: CDR1 LGHNA and CDR2 YSLEER. The length of the CDR3 is 15 residues. Trimming removed 0 bases from V and 6 bases from J; junction bases left unmatched: 4. CDR3 protein: CASSQENRGDEKLFF. Here the CDR3 DNA reads TGCGCCAGCAGCCAAGAGAACAGGGGAGATGAAAAACTGTTTTTT.

There are many counts of this clonotype. The chain joins TRBV21-1 to TRBJ2-1; the D call of TRBD2 is as the table states it, not checked on the DNA. TRBV21-1 is marked as a pseudogene. The CDR3 is made up of 16 amino acids. This CDR3 reads CASSSYGLAGYNEQFF. CDR3 coding DNA: TGTGCCAGCAGTTCTTATGGACTAGCGGGTTACAATGAGCAGTTCTTC.

At least ten counts were recorded for this clonotype. V and J are TRBV7-9 and TRBJ1-5; 8 bases map to TRBD1. CDR1 SEHNR and CDR2 FQNEAQ come from the germline V gene (reference sequence). V shed 4 bases and J 3 bases; nucleotides not matched to a gene: 11. The CDR3 totals 17 residues. For the CDR3, the DNA is TGTGCCAGCAGCTCAGCCCCGGACAGGGTAATCAATCAGCCCCAGCATTTT. This sequence encodes CASSSAPDRVINQPQHF.